Following are 20 T cell receptor beta chains from one sample sequenced in a study of Graves' ophthalmopathy and Graves' hyperthyroidism. The sequenced template was RNA, covering the TCR beta CDR3 region. Second-round multiplex PCR followed a first-round RT-PCR using HTBI primers. TCRdb processed the multiplex PCR reads anew with MiXCR; each CDR3 protein has one entry. The table records 600,000 to 700,000 distinct CDR3 sequences, approximately 39% of them present only once. Specimen: peripheral blood. Receptor source: an adult man with Graves' ophthalmopathy.

Concerning this clonotype: A clone one base away is much larger, so this may be a read error. The genes are TRBV10-3 and TRBJ2-7, with TRBD1 as a possible D gene (6 bases). The germline V and J ends were trimmed by 8 bases and 5 bases, with 13 bases remaining between them. There are 12 residues in the CDR3. Germline V gene data show CDR1 as ENHRY and CDR2 as SYGVKD. In DNA form, the CDR3 reads TGTGCCATCTCGCGACAGGACAACGAGCAGTACTTC. Residues: CAISRQDNEQYF.

The rearrangement uses TRBV5-6 and TRBJ2-7; 14 bases fit TRBD2. The closer fit of TRBJ2-1 to the DNA end suggests the J call may be wrong. Germline CDR1 SGHDT, CDR2 YYEEEE. CDR3 length: 16 amino acids. The CDR3 protein is CASSQGGLAGVNEQFF. CDR3 DNA sequence: TGTGCCAGCAGCCAAGGGGGACTAGCGGGAGTCAATGAGCAGTTCTTC.

This clonotype appeared a few times. The chain combines TRBV4-2 with TRBJ2-7, with TRBD2 identical over 9 bases. This CDR3 region has 16 residues. Trimming cost V 3 bases and J 2 bases; bases outside gene matches: 8. From germline, CDR1 is LGHNA and CDR2 YNFKEQ. The CDR3 DNA follows: TGTGCCAGCAGCCAGGGCCATAGCGGGGGAACCTACGAGCAGTACTTC. Encoded protein: CASSQGHSGGTYEQYF.

This chain connects TRBV5-4 to TRBJ2-2; the D is unclear. This CDR3 comprises 14 residues. V was cut by 6 bases and J by 0 bases, with 9 bases left in between. Germline CDR1 is SGHNT and CDR2 is YYREEE (reference sequence). CDR3 sequence: CASTLDPNTGELFF. DNA of the CDR3: TGTGCCAGCACCCTGGACCCGAACACCGGGGAGCTGTTTTTT.

This clonotype was counted a few times. The rearrangement uses TRBV30 and TRBJ1-3, with 7 bases that match TRBD1. The germline CDR1 and CDR2 sequences are GTSNPN and SVGIG (reference sequence). V trimming: 3 bases; J trimming: 0 bases; junction bases outside the gene matches: 8. The CDR3 covers 16 residues. The CDR3 nucleotides are TGTGCCTGGAGCTACACAGGGGCGTCCTCTGGAAACACCATATATTTT. It encodes CAWSYTGASSGNTIYF.

This clonotype was seen ten or more times. The chain links TRBV7-2 to TRBJ1-5, with unresolved D. This CDR3 region has 12 residues. The germline V gene has CDR1 SGHTA and CDR2 FQGNSA. V lost 5 bases to trimming and J lost 9 bases, with 11 bases between them. The CDR3 nucleotides are TGTGCCAGCAGCCGCGCGGTTGGGCCCCAGCATTTT. Protein: CASSRAVGPQHF.

This clonotype was detected ten times or more. The chain is built from TRBV29-1 and TRBJ2-7, with D tentatively TRBD1 (7 bases). This CDR3 region has 14 residues. Trimming pared 6 bases from V and 2 bases from J, leaving 17 bases between. Germline CDR1 and CDR2: SQVTM and ANQGSEA. Here the CDR3 reads CSVGGGGGTYEQYF. Written as DNA, the CDR3 is TGCAGCGTCGGAGGGGGCGGAGGGACCTACGAGCAGTACTTC.

This clonotype was observed a handful of times. One end of the junction does not line up with germline, which may come from a read error. This chain connects TRBV30 to TRBJ2-5, with 7 positions matching TRBD1. The CDR3 totals 12 residues. Germline V gives CDR1 GTSNPN, CDR2 SVGIG (reference sequence). The DNA of the CDR3 is TGTGCCTGGAAGGGGGCATCTACCCTTATTGACTTC. Residues: CAWKGASTLIDF.

The V and J genes are TRBV4-2 and TRBJ1-4, with 8 positions matching TRBD1. The CDR3 totals 17 residues. The V segment lost 3 bases and the J segment 10 bases; nucleotides outside the gene matches: 16. In germline, CDR1 is LGHNA, CDR2 YNFKEQ. The CDR3: CASSHLVMDREFAKLFF. DNA for the CDR3: TGTGCCAGCAGCCACCTAGTAATGGACAGGGAGTTCGCAAAACTGTTTTTT.

This rearrangement joins TRBV14 to TRBJ2-7; the D gene is possibly TRBD2 (7 bases). Trimming removed 2 bases from V and 2 bases from J, with 22 bases in between. There are 18 residues in the CDR3. Germline V gene data show CDR1 as SGHDN and CDR2 as FVKESK. DNA of the CDR3: TGTGCCAGCAGCCAAATGGGGGGGCTTAGGGGCAGTCCCTACGAGCAGTACTTC. This encodes CASSQMGGLRGSPYEQYF.

This rearrangement joins TRBV29-1 to TRBJ2-2; D might be TRBD1 (6 bases). The CDR3 contains 12 residues. V was cut by 6 bases and J by 8 bases, with 13 bases left in between. Germline V gives CDR1 SQVTM, CDR2 ANQGSEA. In nucleotides, the CDR3 is TGCAGCGTCGTGGAAGGGACAGGGGAGCTGTTTTTT. This encodes CSVVEGTGELFF.

This clonotype was recorded at least ten times. This CDR3 reads CASSTNSGANVLTF. In DNA, the CDR3 is TGTGCCAGCAGTACCAACTCTGGGGCCAACGTCCTGACTTTC. The chain carries TRBV2 and TRBJ2-6, with D hard to call. Germline V gene sequence: CDR1 SNHLY, CDR2 FYNNEI. This CDR3 contains 14 residues. Trimming removed 5 bases at V and 0 bases at J, with 5 bases between.

As concerns this clonotype: The limits of the CDR3 on the DNA are not certain, so only TCRdb's listed CDR3 is given. The chain couples TRBV10-2 to TRBJ1-2; whether TRBD1, the table's D call, matches the DNA was not checked. The CDR3 spans 15 residues, counting both ends. Germline CDR1 and CDR2: WSHSY and SAAADI. CDR3 region: CACSAREDRVGGYTF.

Ten or more counts support this clonotype. For the CDR3, the DNA is TGCAGCTTCCGGGACACCGACTACGAGCAGTACTTC. Translated: CSFRDTDYEQYF. J is TRBJ2-7 and V is TRBV29-1, with D maybe TRBD1 (6 bases). Germline CDR1 reads SQVTM; CDR2 reads ANQGSEA. Trimming stripped 8 bases from V and 3 bases from J, with 14 bases between. The CDR3 loop spans 12 amino acids.

This clonotype was seen ten or more times. The rearrangement joins TRBV7-3 to TRBJ1-2, with 7 bases aligning to TRBD1. CDR3 length: 15 residues. CDR1 and CDR2 from the germline V gene are SGHTA and FQGTGA. The J segment lost 4 bases and the V segment lost 0 bases, leaving 5 bases of the junction unmatched. The DNA for the CDR3 is TGTGCCAGCAGCTTAACGCCGGGACAGACCTATGGCTACACCTTC. This sequence encodes CASSLTPGQTYGYTF.

The chain employs TRBV7-9 and TRBJ2-5; 7 bases line up with TRBD2. Trimming at V came to 6 bases and at J to 2 bases, leaving 9 bases not matched to a gene. The CDR3 is made up of 15 amino acids. CDR1 SEHNR and CDR2 FQNEAQ come from the germline V gene (reference sequence). CDR3 DNA: TGTGCCAGCAGGGTGGGGCCTAGCGGTCAAGAGACCCAGTACTTC. It encodes CASRVGPSGQETQYF.

In its sample, this clonotype was seen many times. This rearrangement joins TRBV7-9 to TRBJ1-3, with TRBD1 matching over 11 bases. The length of the CDR3 is 16 residues. Looked up from germline, CDR1 is SEHNR and CDR2 is FQNEAQ (reference sequence). The trim removed 6 bases at V and 1 base at J, leaving 5 bases unmatched. The CDR3 DNA follows: TGTGCCAGCAGTCACCGGGACAGGGGGTCTGGAAACACCATATATTTT. Amino acids: CASSHRDRGSGNTIYF.

This clonotype was detected ten times or more. This chain connects TRBV10-3 to TRBJ2-5, with a tentative D call TRBD2 (5 bases). Trimming pared 3 bases from V and 2 bases from J, leaving 16 bases between. The CDR3 covers 16 residues. Germline CDR1 reads ENHRY; CDR2 reads SYGVKD. The CDR3 DNA reads TGTGCCATCAGTGAACCAACTTCTTGGACTCAAGAGACCCAGTACTTC. Amino acid sequence: CAISEPTSWTQETQYF.

Many counts were recorded for this clonotype. The chain combines TRBV20-1 with TRBJ2-5; 8 nucleotides match TRBD1. Per germline, CDR1 DFQATT and CDR2 SNEGSKA (reference sequence). The CDR3 sequence is 12 residues long. The junction had 5 bases not matched to a gene; V was cut back by 6 bases and J by 5 bases. The DNA for the CDR3 is TGCAGTGCCCGGCGACAGGGGGAGACCCAGTACTTC. It yields the protein CSARRQGETQYF.

DNA for the CDR3: TGTGCCAGCAGTGAAGTGGGACAGGGGCTGAACACTGAAGCTTTCTTT. This encodes CASSEVGQGLNTEAFF. The V call is TRBV14, the J call TRBJ1-1; 10 nucleotides match TRBD1. CDR1 is SGHDN, CDR2 FVKESK, per germline. V was pared by 6 bases and J by 0 bases, with 7 bases of the junction left unmatched. This CDR3 spans 16 amino acids.